The 20 T cell receptor beta chains below all came from one sample that was sequenced in a study of blood T cell repertoires in COVID-19. Here immunoSEQ multiplex PCR was the method, and the copy in TCRdb shows in-frame clones only, minus some. The top ten clones hold approximately 4.8% of a sample with roughly 100,000 clones, more than 75% of them seen once. The sequencing input was peripheral blood. The receptors shown here come from an elderly woman with active COVID-19.

A word on this clone: One junction end does not reproduce the germline sequence, and a read error may be involved. This chain joins TRBV3-1 (or the pseudogene TRBV3-2) and TRBJ1-1; D call uncertain. In germline, CDR1 is LGHDT, CDR2 YNNKEL (reference sequence). This CDR3 has 14 amino acids. In DNA, the CDR3 is TGTGCCAGCAGCCAAGTTTTGAGGAACGCTGAAGCTTTCTTT. Its protein is CASSQVLRNAEAFF.

The chain carries TRBV2 and TRBJ1-1, with TRBD1 matching 8 bases. V shed 6 bases, J shed 7 bases, and the junction held 4 bases outside the gene matches. Per germline, CDR1 SNHLY and CDR2 FYNNEI. The CDR3 is 12 amino acids. The CDR3 DNA reads TGTGCCAGCAGGACAGGGGTGGTTGAAGCTTTCTTT. This translates into CASRTGVVEAFF.

V is TRBV15 and J is TRBJ2-2; no clear D gene. From germline, CDR1 is LNHNV and CDR2 YYDKDF (reference sequence). V was trimmed by 2 bases and J by 8 bases, leaving 12 bases between them. This CDR3 comprises 14 residues. DNA of the CDR3: TGTGCCACCAGCAGAACTTCCCGGTCTGGGGAGCTGTTTTTT. Translating it yields CATSRTSRSGELFF.

V is TRBV25-1 and J is TRBJ2-7; D unclear. CDR1 and CDR2 (germline): MGHDK, SYGVNS. Trimming left V 2 bases short and J 2 bases short, with 7 bases between. The CDR3 loop spans 13 amino acids. The CDR3, as DNA: TGTGCCAGCAGTGAAACATCCACCTACGAGCAGTACTTC. This translates into CASSETSTYEQYF.

CDR3 DNA: TGTGCCAGCAGTCGACAGGGGGCGTCGAACACCGGGGAGCTGTTTTTT. Translation gives CASSRQGASNTGELFF. The J gene is TRBJ2-2, the V gene TRBV27, with TRBD1 identical over 10 bases. This CDR3 region has 16 residues. Germline V gene lookup returns CDR1 MNHEY and CDR2 SMNVEV (reference sequence). V dropped 5 bases and J dropped 0; count of bases not matched to a gene: 3.

V usage is TRBV19 and J usage is TRBJ2-3; 10 nucleotides agree with TRBD1. Trimming at V came to 3 bases and at J to 3 bases, leaving 6 bases not matched to a gene. CDR3 size: 16 residues. Germline CDR1 LNHDA, CDR2 SQIVND (reference sequence). CDR3 region: CASSMTGGSGTDTQYF. The CDR3 DNA sequence: TGTGCCAGTAGTATGACAGGGGGCTCGGGGACAGATACGCAGTATTTT.

This clone came up a few times. The chain combines TRBV7-9 with TRBJ1-1; a weak D match, TRBD1 (5 bases). CDR1 is SEHNR and CDR2 is FQNEAQ in the germline V gene (reference sequence). The ends were cut back, 5 bases at V and 7 bases at J, with 8 bases in the middle. CDR3 size: 11 residues. CDR3 in amino acids: CASSGAVEAFF. The CDR3 nucleotides read TGTGCCAGCAGCGGGGCCGTTGAAGCTTTCTTT.

This clone was detected only once. The rearrangement uses TRBV6-5 and TRBJ2-4; no reliable D call. The CDR3 runs 15 residues. The V end lost 6 bases, the J end lost 0 bases, and 12 bases lay between the germline ends. Germline V gives CDR1 MNHEY, CDR2 SVGAGI. The CDR3 is CASRSQSLAKNIQYF. CDR3 DNA sequence: TGTGCCAGCAGGAGCCAAAGTCTAGCCAAAAACATTCAGTACTTC.

The gene calls are TRBV6-5 and TRBJ2-1, with 7 positions matching TRBD1. The CDR3 extends over 15 amino acids. Germline-derived CDR1 and CDR2 are MNHEY and SVGAGI. V lost 8 bases and J lost 0; bases outside the gene matches: 7. The CDR3 DNA sequence: TGTGCCAGCGGGAGACAGGGCTTCTCCTACAATGAGCAGTTCTTC. As protein: CASGRQGFSYNEQFF.

The V call is TRBV5-8, the J call TRBJ2-1, with 7 nucleotides matching TRBD2. The V gene end was trimmed by 2 bases and the J gene end by 0 bases; junction bases not matched to a gene: 11. The CDR3 sequence is 18 residues long. CDR1 is SGHTS and CDR2 is YDEGEE in the germline V gene. The CDR3 nucleotides are TGTGCCAGCAGCTTTGTTTCTAGCGGATCGAGCTCCTACAATGAGCAGTTCTTC. It specifies CASSFVSSGSSSYNEQFF.

The chain has TRBV28 and TRBJ2-7, with 9 bases that match TRBD2. Looked up from germline, CDR1 is MDHEN and CDR2 is SYDVKM. V was pared by 10 bases and J by 4 bases, with 8 bases of the junction left unmatched. This CDR3 spans 13 amino acids. The CDR3 sequence is CATGAGGPYEQYF. CDR3 nucleotide sequence: TGTGCCACCGGGGCGGGGGGGCCTTACGAGCAGTACTTC.

V gene TRBV5-1 combines with J gene TRBJ2-5; 11 bases line up with TRBD2. The CDR3 loop spans 16 amino acids. The V and J ends lost 1 base and 4 bases, in that order; junction bases with no gene match: 6. The germline V gene has CDR1 SGHRS and CDR2 YFSETQ. CDR3 nucleotides: TGCGCCAGCAGCTTGAAGAGTAGCGGGAGGGGAGAGACCCAGTACTTC. As protein: CASSLKSSGRGETQYF.

The chain is built from TRBV25-1 and TRBJ1-6; perhaps TRBD1 as D (5 bases). V was cut by 2 bases and J by 8 bases, with 13 bases left in between. The CDR3 consists of 15 residues. From germline, CDR1 is MGHDK and CDR2 SYGVNS. Written as DNA, the CDR3 is TGTGCCAGCAGTGAACGGGCAGGGCGGCATTCACCCCTCCACTTT. Protein sequence: CASSERAGRHSPLHF.

The V gene is TRBV20-1, the J gene TRBJ2-3; D not certain. Germline CDR1 and CDR2: DFQATT and SNEGSKA (reference sequence). Trimming pared 4 bases from V and 1 base from J, leaving 3 bases between. CDR3 length equals 11 residues. The CDR3: CSATGTDTQYF. CDR3 DNA sequence: TGCAGTGCTACTGGCACAGATACGCAGTATTTT.

V is TRBV10-3 and J is TRBJ1-1; 8 nucleotides match TRBD1. Trimming at V came to 4 bases and at J to 3 bases, leaving 7 bases not matched to a gene. Per the germline V gene, CDR1 is ENHRY and CDR2 is SYGVKD. The CDR3 loop spans 15 amino acids. CDR3 residues: CAISGQGRGYTEAFF. The DNA for the CDR3 is TGTGCCATCAGTGGACAGGGGAGGGGGTACACTGAAGCTTTCTTT.

The chain recombines TRBV4-2 with TRBJ1-4; no firm D call. The CDR3 sequence is 14 residues long. Per the germline V gene, CDR1 is LGHNA and CDR2 is YNFKEQ. Trimming took off 4 bases at V and 0 bases at J, with 6 bases between the two ends. The CDR3 DNA reads TGTGCCAGCAGCCCGGGGACAACTAATGAAAAACTGTTTTTT. Protein product: CASSPGTTNEKLFF.

In its sample, this clone was seen once. The chain links TRBV3-1 (or the pseudogene TRBV3-2) to TRBJ2-5, with 15 bases matching TRBD2. J was trimmed by 5 bases and V by 5 bases; bases with no gene match: 12. This CDR3 has 18 residues. CDR1 and CDR2 from the germline V gene are LGHDT and YNNKEL (reference sequence). The CDR3 DNA reads as TGTGCCAGCAGCGCATCCGGGACTAGCGGGAGGATGGATGAGACCCAGTACTTC. Translated: CASSASGTSGRMDETQYF.

The chain joins TRBV7-3 to TRBJ1-6, with D possibly being TRBD1 (5 bases). The CDR3 length is 13 residues. V was trimmed by 8 bases and J by 6 bases, leaving 11 bases between them. Germline V gene sequence: CDR1 SGHTA, CDR2 FQGTGA. This CDR3 reads CASRTGANSPLHF. Written as DNA, the CDR3 is TGTGCCAGCCGCACAGGCGCTAATTCACCCCTCCACTTT.

The rearrangement joins TRBV28 to TRBJ1-2, with 9 positions matching TRBD1. Germline V gene lookup returns CDR1 MDHEN and CDR2 SYDVKM. V dropped 3 bases and J dropped 7; count of bases not matched to a gene: 9. The CDR3 extends over 15 amino acids. The CDR3 spells CASSFPETGGRGYTF. The CDR3 DNA reads TGTGCCAGCAGTTTCCCTGAGACAGGGGGTCGTGGCTACACCTTC.

The chain carries TRBV10-3 and TRBJ2-7; no reliable D call. Trimming removed 0 bases from V and 2 bases from J, with 2 bases in between. The CDR3 is 12 amino acids. CDR1 and CDR2 (germline): ENHRY, SYGVKD. The CDR3 nucleotides are TGTGCCATCAGTGAGTCTACCTACGAGCAGTACTTC. Translating gives CAISESTYEQYF.